The 19 T cell receptor beta chains below come from one sample, sequenced in a study of beta chain features in type 1 diabetes. Their cognate antigens are unknown. The sequenced template was cDNA made from the entire isolated RNA. Profiled with immunoSEQ multiplex PCR; TCRdb holds only in-frame clones, not every one. This table has about 340,000 clones, roughly 13% appearing once. Overall study findings and caveats: Patients with Type 1 diabetes showed moderately but significantly shorter TCRB CDR3s in all four CD4+ subsets.

Sequenced: naive CD4+ T cells from blood. The receptors come from a woman aged 18-30 years with type 1 diabetes.

This clone was seen more than once but under ten times. V usage is TRBV12-5 and J usage is TRBJ1-2, with D tentatively TRBD1 (5 bases). Germline-derived CDR1 and CDR2 are LGHNT and FRNRAP. The ends were cut back, 3 bases at V and 4 bases at J, with 18 bases in the middle. CDR3 length: 16 amino acids. As DNA, the CDR3 is TGTGCTAGTGGTTTCCGGCTTTCGGACAAAGGCTATGGCTACACCTTC. Amino acid sequence: CASGFRLSDKGYGYTF.

This clone was seen a few times. The chain uses TRBV10-3 and TRBJ2-6, with D tentatively TRBD1 (5 bases). The V end lost 6 bases, the J end lost 7 bases, and 25 bases lay between the germline ends. Germline lookup yields CDR1 ENHRY and CDR2 SYGVKD. The CDR3 contains 18 residues. The chain's CDR3 is CAISVFDSSSLGANVLTF. The CDR3 DNA follows: TGTGCCATCAGCGTTTTTGACAGTTCTTCTTTGGGCGCCAACGTCCTGACTTTC.

The chain joins TRBV18 to TRBJ2-7; a possible D gene is TRBD1 (5 bases). The ends were cut back, 3 bases at V and 2 bases at J, with 14 bases in the middle. The CDR3 length is 15 residues. The germline V gene encodes CDR1 KGHSH and CDR2 LQKENI. The CDR3: CASSPRTQHPYEQYF. As DNA, the CDR3 is TGTGCCAGCTCACCCCGGACACAACATCCCTACGAGCAGTACTTC.

This clone showed up just a few times. The chain is built from TRBV9 and TRBJ2-1; TRBD2 aligns across 10 bases. CDR1 SGDLS and CDR2 YYNGEE come from the germline V gene. V was pared by 1 base and J by 7 bases, with 8 bases of the junction left unmatched. CDR3 size: 16 residues. The CDR3 loop reads CASSVSSGSGFNEQFF. The CDR3 bases are TGTGCCAGCAGCGTATCTAGCGGGAGCGGATTTAATGAGCAGTTCTTC.

This clone showed up just a few times. The genes are TRBV27 and TRBJ2-5; 7 bases map to TRBD1. V trimming: 4 bases; J trimming: 5 bases; junction bases outside the gene matches: 10. Germline V CDR1 and CDR2: MNHEY, SMNVEV (reference sequence). There are 15 residues in the CDR3. The CDR3 sequence: CASSSPGQKVETQYF. The CDR3 region has the DNA TGTGCCAGCAGTTCGCCGGGACAGAAAGTGGAGACCCAGTACTTC.

This clone was seen a handful of times. The V and J genes are TRBV30 and TRBJ2-1; 9 nucleotides match TRBD2. This CDR3 region has 15 residues. CDR1 GTSNPN and CDR2 SVGIG come from the germline V gene (reference sequence). V shed 0 bases and J 10 bases; nucleotides not matched to a gene: 10. The CDR3 nucleotides read TGTGCCTGGAGTGTAGGCGGGGGGGTCTGGAGGGAGCAGTTCTTC. As protein: CAWSVGGGVWREQFF. Complete variable domain (other parts from reference TRBV30 and TRBJ2-1): SQTIHQWPATLVQPVGSPLSLECTVEGTSNPNLYWYRQAAGRGLQLLFYSVGIGQISSEVPQNLSASRPQDRQFILSSKKLLLSDSGFYLCAWSVGGGVWREQFFGPGTRLTVL.

The CDR3 sequence is CASSTGQTSTDTQYF. CDR3 in DNA: TGTGCCAGCAGCACCGGACAGACTAGCACAGATACGCAGTATTTT. The rearrangement joins TRBV7-8 to TRBJ2-3, with D maybe TRBD1 (6 bases). The CDR3 spans 15 residues. Germline CDR1 and CDR2: SGHVS and FQNEAQ. V lost 5 bases and J lost 0, with 12 bases in between. The whole variable domain, filled in from reference TRBV7-8 and TRBJ2-3, reads GAGVSQSPRYKVAKRGQDVALRCDPISGHVSLFWYQQALGQGPEFLTYFQNEAQLDKSGLPSDRFFAERPEGSVSTLKIQRTQQEDSAVYLCASSTGQTSTDTQYFGPGTRLTVL.

The gene calls are TRBV25-1 and TRBJ1-2; maybe TRBD1 (5 bases). Germline V gene data show CDR1 as MGHDK and CDR2 as SYGVNS. With 4 bases removed from V and 8 bases from J, the gap between germline ends came to 23 bases. The CDR3 contains 16 residues. Here the CDR3 reads CASSGATPGGRGGYTF. The CDR3 coding sequence is TGTGCCAGCAGTGGGGCGACTCCCGGGGGAAGAGGGGGCTACACCTTC.

The chain uses TRBV28 and TRBJ2-7, with D possibly being TRBD2 (5 bases). Germline V lookup: CDR1 MDHEN, CDR2 SYDVKM. The CDR3 runs 14 residues. DNA of the CDR3: TGTCCCACCCAAAAGAGCGAGGGAGATCACGGGCAGTACTTC. The encoded protein is CPTQKSEGDHGQYF.

This chain joins TRBV10-2 and TRBJ1-5, with 9 positions matching TRBD1. The germline V gene encodes CDR1 WSHSY and CDR2 SAAADI. The CDR3 runs to 14 residues. The V gene end was trimmed by 6 bases and the J gene end by 7 bases; junction bases not matched to a gene: 7. This chain's CDR3 is CASRATGGEQPQHF. CDR3 nucleotides: TGCGCCAGCAGGGCAACAGGGGGCGAACAGCCCCAGCATTTT.

The sample holds a few counts of this clone. The V and J genes are TRBV9 and TRBJ1-1; D ambiguous. CDR1 and CDR2 from the germline V gene are SGDLS and YYNGEE. The CDR3 extends over 14 amino acids. Trimming removed 4 bases from V and 2 bases from J, with 12 bases in between. The CDR3 coding sequence is TGTGCCAGCAGCCCGAGAGGCTTAAACACTGAAGCTTTCTTT. Translation gives CASSPRGLNTEAFF.

The chain recombines TRBV9 with TRBJ2-5; 11 bases map to TRBD1. The CDR3 is 17 residues long. V trimming: 4 bases; J trimming: 0 bases; junction bases outside the gene matches: 8. Germline CDR1 and CDR2: SGDLS and YYNGEE. The CDR3 reads CASSPWTGGPHQETQYF. DNA of the CDR3: TGTGCCAGCAGCCCTTGGACAGGGGGCCCCCACCAAGAGACCCAGTACTTC.

This clone was counted only a few times. The sample carries other DNA sequences with the same CDR3. The V and J genes are TRBV5-1 and TRBJ2-6, with unresolved D. Trimming left V 3 bases short and J 0 bases short, with 4 bases between. Germline CDR1 SGHRS, CDR2 YFSETQ. CDR3 length: 14 residues. CDR3 in amino acids: CASSSSSGANVLTF. CDR3 nucleotide sequence: TGCGCCAGCAGCTCCAGCTCTGGGGCCAACGTCCTGACTTTC.

The rearrangement joins TRBV6-5 to TRBJ2-2; possible D gene TRBD1, 5 bases. V dropped 4 bases and J dropped 4 bases, with 7 bases sitting between them. Germline CDR1 MNHEY, CDR2 SVGAGI. The CDR3 totals 13 residues. CDR3 sequence (DNA): TGTGCCAGCAGTTTTCAGGGCACCGGGGAGCTGTTTTTT. Residues: CASSFQGTGELFF.

The CDR3 DNA sequence: TGCAGCGTTGCTCCACGACTAGCGGGAGACTACGAGCAGTACTTC. Amino acid sequence: CSVAPRLAGDYEQYF. The V call is TRBV29-1, the J call TRBJ2-7; 12 bases agree with TRBD2. CDR3 length: 15 residues. V trimming: 4 bases; J trimming: 3 bases; junction bases outside the gene matches: 7. Germline V gene data show CDR1 as SQVTM and CDR2 as ANQGSEA.

This sequence joins TRBV19 and TRBJ2-3; D is unclear. Looked up from germline, CDR1 is LNHDA and CDR2 is SQIVND (reference sequence). This CDR3 comprises 13 residues. Trimming shortened V by 4 bases and J by 6 bases, and 11 bases separated the two germline ends. This CDR3 is CASSNSRLDTQYF. As DNA, the CDR3 is TGTGCCAGTAGTAATTCTCGTCTGGATACGCAGTATTTT.

J is TRBJ1-1 and V is TRBV4-3, with 8 bases aligning to TRBD1. The CDR3 extends over 16 amino acids. V trimming: 0 bases; J trimming: 1 base; junction bases outside the gene matches: 4. Germline CDR1 is LGHNA and CDR2 is YSLEER. The CDR3 region is CASSQDSGQGNTEAFF. The CDR3 nucleotides are TGCGCCAGCAGCCAAGATTCAGGACAGGGGAACACTGAAGCTTTCTTT.

In the case of this clone: Different DNA sequences within this sample yield the same CDR3. The rearrangement links TRBV18 to TRBJ2-7; 9 bases agree with TRBD2. The CDR3 runs 14 residues. V lost 4 bases and J lost 2; bases outside the gene matches: 3. The germline V gene encodes CDR1 KGHSH and CDR2 LQKENI. The CDR3 nucleotides read TGTGCCAGCTCACGAGCGGGAGGAACCTACGAGCAGTACTTC. Protein: CASSRAGGTYEQYF. Complete variable domain (other parts from reference TRBV18 and TRBJ2-7): NAGVMQNPRHLVRRRGQEARLRCSPMKGHSHVYWYRQLPEEGLKFMVYLQKENIIDESGMPKERFSAEFPKEGPSILRIQQVVRGDSAAYFCASSRAGGTYEQYFGPGTRLTVT.

The CDR3 DNA follows: TGTGCCAGCAGCTCACCCGAGGGACTTCGATTCTACGAGCAGTACTTC. It codes for CASSSPEGLRFYEQYF. The chain couples TRBV7-9 to TRBJ2-7; D perhaps matches TRBD2 (6 bases). V was pared by 4 bases and J by 3 bases, with 19 bases between. The CDR3 is made up of 16 amino acids. CDR1 and CDR2 from the germline V gene are SEHNR and FQNEAQ (reference sequence).